This is a list of T cell receptor beta chains from one sample in a study of radiation and T cells in renal cell carcinoma. Profiled with immunoSEQ multiplex PCR; TCRdb holds only in-frame clones, not every one. Seen here are 110,000 to 150,000 clones, approximately 90% observed once, and the top ten hold around 11%. The material was blood, obtained from a patient whose treatment included radiotherapy and nephrectomy. These receptors were obtained from a woman aged 50 to 60 with renal cell carcinoma. The conserved cysteine and the conserved F or W are not part of the CDR3 here. The order of the fields is V gene, CDR3 length, CDR3 protein.

V gene: TRBV2
CDR3 length: 13
CDR3 protein: ASSESAGVWYEQY

V gene: TRBV28
CDR3 length: 11
CDR3 protein: ASSQAGTGDQH

V gene: TRBV6-5
CDR3 length: 12
CDR3 protein: ASNYLDMNTEAF

V gene: TRBV14
CDR3 length: 19
CDR3 protein: ASSQASFGLAGGPGKNIQY

V gene: TRBV7-9
CDR3 length: 13
CDR3 protein: ASSLVSGMNTEAF

V gene: TRBV19
CDR3 length: 14
CDR3 protein: ASSIRRGGRGTEAF

V gene: TRBV7-9
CDR3 length: 13
CDR3 protein: ASSTGTSGQETQY

V gene: TRBV7-9
CDR3 length: 14
CDR3 protein: ASSFGTAPTNEKLF

V gene: TRBV4-1
CDR3 length: 14
CDR3 protein: ASSQDNLISYNEQF

V gene: TRBV19
CDR3 length: 13
CDR3 protein: ASSHAGTGNYEQF

V gene: TRBV6-5
CDR3 length: 12
CDR3 protein: ASSVDRVRDTQY

V gene: TRBV9
CDR3 length: 16
CDR3 protein: ASSVGGRLAGGTGELF

V gene: TRBV10-3
CDR3 length: 12
CDR3 protein: ASRRTGSTDTQY

V gene: TRBV4-1
CDR3 length: 10
CDR3 protein: ASSQEVGELF

V gene: TRBV5-4
CDR3 length: 12
CDR3 protein: ASSLDRGADTQY

V gene: TRBV18
CDR3 length: 11
CDR3 protein: ASSAGTGSEAF